This TCR beta chain was recorded in a study of cytomegalovirus exposure and HLA in healthy donors (dated by TCRdb to 2015 to 2018). Regarding the study in general: According to an earlier analysis of a few hundred of the donors, about 179 million T cells yielded over 90 million unique TCR beta sequences and about 300 Gb of sequence data. The study used immunosequencing to profile the T cell repertoires of 666 subjects and linked those repertoires to cytomegalovirus serostatus. Besides the first cohort of 550 to 750 subjects, a separate validation cohort made up of some 110 different subjects was used. Of the roughly 400 genotyped donors, 81% were placed in the genetic ancestry cluster associated with self-reported Caucasian donors. Rather than drawing on any new phenotypic data, the later analysis identified candidate immune exposures from TCR beta sequences and the way those sequences occurred across donors. The study was designed to test whether signatures of past pathogen exposure could be identified by cataloging public T cell receptors. On average, approximately 250,000 unique TCR beta nucleotide sequences were sequenced per donor among a few hundred genotyped donors of the cohort, with about 17% of those sequences being non-productive. Donor age, sex, ethnicity and CMV serostatus were compiled together with the repertoire data. In a later genetic analysis, genome-wide SNP genotypes for about three fifths of the 666 donors were used, and that subset was treated as a discovery cohort. The number of typed donors differed by locus: about 629-640 for A, B, C, DRB1 and DQB1; approximately 520 for DQA1; some 590 for DPA1; and around 490 for DPB1. Several DR-DQ haplotypes were treated as single units for association and clustering because of strong linkage in the cohort. HLA typing included class I and class II loci at four-digit resolution. To predict cytomegalovirus infection status, the study brought together high-throughput TCR immunosequencing, statistical association of individual TCRs with disease status, and machine learning. An early release covering approximately 600 HLA-typed donors comprised approximately 290 gigabases of sequencing data and around 80 million unique TCR sequences. An earlier analysis of nearly 600 of the donors applied high-throughput TCR beta sequencing to assess whether each TCR beta V gene segment acted as functional or pseudogenic. In a later analysis, previously published TCR beta repertoires from several hundred donors were re-analyzed and high-resolution HLA genotyping was added so that TCR occurrence patterns could be studied. Every repertoire in the discovery cohort had been generated on one and the same sequencing platform.

The library was generated by the immunoSEQ multiplex PCR assay. A mixture of 60 forward primers for TCR Vbeta segments and 13 reverse primers for TCR Jbeta segments was used in the multiplex PCR. The CDR3 region of rearranged TCR beta genes was amplified from genomic DNA with a multiplex PCR assay. On the Illumina HiSeq System, the amplified TCR beta libraries were sequenced as 87-base-pair reads. In the original analysis: A later analysis tallied roughly 76 million unique TCR beta chains across the 700 or so repertoires, and about 10 million of those chains were shared by two or more donors. Raw reads were error-corrected and collapsed into unique sequences with a nearest-neighbor algorithm that merged closely related sequences to remove PCR and sequencing errors. Alignment of CDR3 sequences to IMGT reference sequences was used to assign V, D and J gene segments. For a sequence to be retained, a match of at least six nucleotides to both a V gene segment and a J gene segment was required. A rearrangement counted as productive if the CDR3 had no stop codons and remained in frame with V and J, and every other rearrangement counted as non-productive. CDR3 was defined by IMGT convention, running from the second conserved V-encoded cysteine to the conserved J-encoded phenylalanine. Sequences without an unambiguous match to a single V gene segment were excluded from the earlier analysis of about 630 of the donors. An earlier analysis of several hundred of the donors called V segments functional above 56.7% productive rearrangements and segregating when the between-donor standard deviation exceeded 5%. To diagnose cytomegalovirus status from the catalog of TCR beta chain sequences, a statistical classification framework was built. V and J gene assignment, in a later analysis, came from comparing TCR nucleotide sequences with IMGT/GENE-DB human TR gene sequences. A later analysis assigned CDR3 sequences and most-parsimonious VDJ recombination scenarios with the TCRdist pipeline. A later analysis defined each TCR beta chain by its CDR3 amino acid sequence plus V-gene family, and excluded reads lacking a unique V-gene family. A later analysis removed 592 highly shared, low-generation-probability nucleotide sequences to deal with suspected cross-contamination and a sequencing artifact. In a later analysis, a clonal expansion index was calculated for each public chain from normalized within-repertoire ranks of inferred template counts. A later analysis computed generation probabilities with a VDJ recombination model fitted to out-of-frame rearrangements, and checked the results against IGoR. In a later analysis, TCR-TCR, TCR-HLA and TCR-CMV co-occurrence was scored with hypergeometric tests, and a repertoire-size bias correction was applied to TCR pairs. False discovery rates were estimated in a later analysis by permuting HLA or CMV assignments 20 times. In a later analysis, co-occurring TCRs were grouped with DBSCAN, and TCRdist sequence similarity was added when clustering was performed within HLA-allele-positive subsets. Repertoires with fewer than 30,000 or more than 120,000 public chains were left out of co-occurrence clustering, as were about 5 repertoires with anomalous nucleotide sharing. TCRdb re-hosts the immuneACCESS table, in-frame sequences only. Its copies lack some clones; in the studies checked, an unresolved V gene accounts for under half of them, and the cause for the rest is not known. The V and J calls and the clone size are those of that table, but D and trimming were determined from the DNA. The sample table contains some 100,000 clones; only one count was recorded for about 83% of them. The leading ten clones occupy less than 3% of the sample.

The cohort comprised around 700 healthy bone marrow donors. All cohort members were sampled while nominally healthy, although unrecorded immune exposures were likely present. The donor was CMV seronegative and was included in the group of 352 seronegative cohort members. A peripheral blood sample was collected from each donor, and TCR beta sequencing was performed on peripheral blood mononuclear cells. Genomic DNA was extracted from the blood cell samples with the Qiagen DNeasy Blood Extraction Kit. V and J lose 3 bases and 1 base, and a span of 10 bases separates them. Sequences SGHRS (CDR1) and YFSETQ (CDR2) are obtained from the germline V gene. The cysteine opens and the phenylalanine closes a CDR3 of 14 amino acids. Left in the record is the CDR3 DNA by itself, 42 bases read in frame from the first base. The table lists this clone with a count of one. This clone's antigen is unknown. Base qualities were left out, and no much larger clone turns up one base away. Additional DNA sequences in this sample encode the identical CDR3.

Study-wide conclusions, independent of this receptor: At a false discovery rate of 0.05, a later analysis linked 15,000 to 20,000 TCR beta sequences to specific HLA alleles. In a later analysis, HLA-associated TCR beta chains were found to be more clonally expanded and to have lower generation probabilities than equally common non-associated chains. In a later analysis, the rate of TCR association differed among HLA loci, with DRB1 alleles having the most associated TCRs and HLA-C alleles having the fewest. Roughly uniform sequencing depth across donors was assumed in presence/absence analyses, although this assumption may not hold. In both the original and validation cohorts, the classifier was reported to diagnose cytomegalovirus status with high specificity and sensitivity. Strong co-occurrence of HLA alleles, especially DR and DQ, made assigning TCR associations to individual alleles difficult. Immune exposure information for the cohort was limited to CMV serostatus. Some IMGT-functional V segments, including TRBV6-2 and TRBV6-3, could not be distinguished by the 87-base-pair reads and were therefore excluded. Correlated functional status among segregating V segments might be attributable to linkage disequilibrium, but an unknown experimental factor could not be ruled out. A further reported finding was that TCR beta sequences accurately predicted the HLA-A and HLA-B alleles for most subjects in the first cohort. Because HLA typing was missing for some donors at each locus, association tests included only the typed subset. According to a later genetic analysis, donors in an Asian-associated ancestry cluster had fewer N-insertions in productive TCRs than the approximately 630-donor mean. While some public TCRs were present in many individuals, most TCR sequences turned up only very rarely across donors. A group of highly shared sequence variants was considered likely to be a technical artifact of the sequencing pipeline. A later analysis reported that several top co-occurrence clusters appeared linked to parvovirus B19, influenza, CMV and Epstein-Barr virus. The authors suggested that the approach could potentially be generalized to other disease states and immunological phenotypes. In the study, 150 to 200 TCR beta chains were listed as associated with cytomegalovirus. A later analysis found that most CMV-associated TCR beta chains appeared HLA-restricted, with HLA associations seemingly driven largely by CMV exposure. A later genetic analysis associated a missense DCLRE1C variant with V-gene and J-gene trimming of TCR beta chains, and an independent cohort replicated the association. An earlier analysis of some 590 of the donors showed that most TCR beta V segments appeared in productive rearrangements either about 87% or about 30% of the time, which broadly matched IMGT annotations. This cohort had only TCR beta chains sequenced, and the lack of alpha or paired-chain data limited which features could be detected. Around 16 rarely observed V segments, including chromosome 9 orphons, were excluded from the earlier analysis of 550 to 700 of the donors because counts were too low. In vitro tests confirmed that a few of the cytomegalovirus-associated TCR beta chains recognize cytomegalovirus antigens.

The chain was built from TRBV5-1 and TRBJ2-5; possibly the D gene is TRBD1, per 6 matching bases. This sequence originates from a female donor in good health and CMV-seronegative. Sequencing used PBMCs. The CDR3 protein sequence reads: CASSSGQLQETQYF. The bases are TGCGCCAGCAGCTCAGGACAGCTCCAAGAGACCCAGTACTTC.